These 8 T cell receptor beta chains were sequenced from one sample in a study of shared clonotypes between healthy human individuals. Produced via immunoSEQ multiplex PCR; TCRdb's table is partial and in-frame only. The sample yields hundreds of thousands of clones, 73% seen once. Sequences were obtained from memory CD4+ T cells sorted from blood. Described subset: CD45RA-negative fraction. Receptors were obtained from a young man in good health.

This CDR3 is CASSSGTTTGELFF. The CDR3 DNA reads TGTGCCAGCAGTTCGGGGACGACCACCGGGGAGCTGTTTTTT. The chain links TRBV6-5 to TRBJ2-2; D possibly matches TRBD1 or TRBD2 (5 bases each). This CDR3 has 14 residues. CDR1 and CDR2 (germline): MNHEY, SVGAGI. V dropped 4 bases and J dropped 4 bases, with 10 bases sitting between them.

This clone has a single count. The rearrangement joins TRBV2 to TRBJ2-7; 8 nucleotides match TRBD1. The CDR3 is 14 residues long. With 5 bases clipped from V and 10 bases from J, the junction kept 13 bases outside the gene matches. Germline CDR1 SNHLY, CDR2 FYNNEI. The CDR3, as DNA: TGTGCCAGCAGTTCAGGACAGGGAAACTTGGCCCAGTACTTC. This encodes CASSSGQGNLAQYF. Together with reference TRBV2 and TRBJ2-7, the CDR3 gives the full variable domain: EPEVTQTPSHQVTQMGQEVILRCVPISNHLYFYWYRQILGQKVEFLVSFYNNEISEKSEIFDDQFSVERPDGSNFTLKIRSTKLEDSAMYFCASSSGQGNLAQYFGPGTRLTVT.

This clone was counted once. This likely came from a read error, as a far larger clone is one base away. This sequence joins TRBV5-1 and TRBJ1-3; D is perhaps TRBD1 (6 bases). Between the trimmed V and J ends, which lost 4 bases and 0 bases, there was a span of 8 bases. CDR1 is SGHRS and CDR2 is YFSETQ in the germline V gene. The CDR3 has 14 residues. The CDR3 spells CASSRTVSGNTIYF. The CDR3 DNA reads TGCGCCAGCAGCCGGACAGTCTCTGGAAACACCATATATTTT. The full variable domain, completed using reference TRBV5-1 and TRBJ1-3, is KAGVTQTPRYLIKTRGQQVTLSCSPISGHRSVSWYQQTPGQGLQFLFEYFSETQRNKGNFPGRFSGRQFSNSRSEMNVSTLELGDSALYLCASSRTVSGNTIYFGEGSWLTVV.

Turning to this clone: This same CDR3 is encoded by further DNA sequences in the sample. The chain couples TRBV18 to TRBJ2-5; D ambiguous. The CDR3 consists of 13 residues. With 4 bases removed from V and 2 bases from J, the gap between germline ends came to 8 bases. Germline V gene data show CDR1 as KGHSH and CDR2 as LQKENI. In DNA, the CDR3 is TGTGCCAGCTCACTAAAGGGACAAGAGACCCAGTACTTC. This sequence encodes CASSLKGQETQYF.

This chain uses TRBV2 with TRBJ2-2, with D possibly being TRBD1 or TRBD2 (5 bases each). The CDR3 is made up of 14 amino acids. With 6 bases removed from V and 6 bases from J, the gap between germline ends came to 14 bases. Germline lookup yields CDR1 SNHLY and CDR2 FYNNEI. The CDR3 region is CASRGDGVAGELFF. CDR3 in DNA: TGTGCCAGCAGGGGGGACGGGGTAGCCGGGGAGCTGTTTTTT.

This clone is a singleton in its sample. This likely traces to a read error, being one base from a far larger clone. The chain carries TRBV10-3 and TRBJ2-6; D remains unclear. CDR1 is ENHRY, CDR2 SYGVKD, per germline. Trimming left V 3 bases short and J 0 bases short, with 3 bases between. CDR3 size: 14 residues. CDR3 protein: CAISDPSGANVLTF. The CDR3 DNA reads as TGTGCCATCAGTGACCCCTCTGGGGCCAACGTCCTGACTTTC.

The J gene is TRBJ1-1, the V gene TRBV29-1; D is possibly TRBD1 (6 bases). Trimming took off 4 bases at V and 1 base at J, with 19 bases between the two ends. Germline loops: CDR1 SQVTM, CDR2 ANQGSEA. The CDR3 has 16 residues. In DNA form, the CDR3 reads TGCAGCGTTGGCGGGTTTACAGGGTCCGGGAACACTGAAGCTTTCTTT. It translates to CSVGGFTGSGNTEAFF.

The CDR3 region is CASSLRGFGEQFF. The CDR3, as DNA: TGTGCCAGCAGCCTTCGGGGGTTCGGCGAGCAGTTCTTC. V is TRBV6-6 and J is TRBJ2-1, with D possibly being TRBD2 (6 bases). Trimming shortened V by 6 bases and J by 10 bases, and 16 bases separated the two germline ends. The CDR3 is made up of 13 amino acids. Germline CDR1 MNHNY, CDR2 SVGAGI (reference sequence).